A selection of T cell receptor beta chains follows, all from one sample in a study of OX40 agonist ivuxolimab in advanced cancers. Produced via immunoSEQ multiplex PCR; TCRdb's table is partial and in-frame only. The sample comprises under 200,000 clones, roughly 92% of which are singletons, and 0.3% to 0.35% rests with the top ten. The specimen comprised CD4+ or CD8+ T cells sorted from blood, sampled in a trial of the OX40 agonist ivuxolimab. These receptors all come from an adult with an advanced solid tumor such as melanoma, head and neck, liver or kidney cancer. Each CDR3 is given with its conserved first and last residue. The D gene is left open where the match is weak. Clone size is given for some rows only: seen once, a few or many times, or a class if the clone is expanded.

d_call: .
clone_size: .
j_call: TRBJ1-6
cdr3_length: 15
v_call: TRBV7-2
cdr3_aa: CASSAGGRRDSPLHF
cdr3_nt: TGTGCCAGCAGCGCTGGGGGGAGAAGAGATTCACCCCTCCACTTT

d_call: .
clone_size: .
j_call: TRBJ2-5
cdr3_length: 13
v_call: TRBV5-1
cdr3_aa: CASSPLGVETQYF
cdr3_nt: TGCGCCAGCAGCCCTCTCGGTGTGGAGACCCAGTACTTC

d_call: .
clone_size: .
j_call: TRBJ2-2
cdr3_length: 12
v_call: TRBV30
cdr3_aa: CAWSRGPGELFF
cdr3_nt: TGTGCCTGGAGTAGGGGTCCCGGGGAGCTGTTTTTT

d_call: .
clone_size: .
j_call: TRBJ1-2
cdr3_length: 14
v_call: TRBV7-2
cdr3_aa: CASSWRGEHYGYTF
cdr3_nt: TGTGCCAGCAGCTGGAGGGGGGAGCACTATGGCTACACCTTC

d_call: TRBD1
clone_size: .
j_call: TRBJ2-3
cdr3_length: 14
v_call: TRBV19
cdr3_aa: CASQTGGARDTQYF
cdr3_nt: TGTGCCAGTCAAACAGGGGGCGCGAGGGATACGCAGTATTTT

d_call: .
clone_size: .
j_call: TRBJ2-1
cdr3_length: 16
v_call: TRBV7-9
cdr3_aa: CASSLTRLVRDNEQFF
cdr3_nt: TGTGCCAGCAGCTTAACCCGACTAGTACGGGATAATGAGCAGTTCTTC

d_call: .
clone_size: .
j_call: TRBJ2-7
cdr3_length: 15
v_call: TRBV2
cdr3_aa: CASSGVGGLSYEQYF
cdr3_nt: TGTGCCAGCAGTGGTGTAGGAGGTTTATCCTACGAGCAGTACTTC

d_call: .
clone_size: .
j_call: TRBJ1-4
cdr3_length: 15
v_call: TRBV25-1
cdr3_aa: CASSPRGLSNEKLFF
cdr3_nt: TGTGCCAGCAGCCCTCGGGGACTCAGTAATGAAAAACTGTTTTTT

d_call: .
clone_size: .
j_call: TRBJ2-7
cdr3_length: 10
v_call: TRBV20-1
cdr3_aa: CSAAHWEQYF
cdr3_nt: TGCAGTGCGGCCCACTGGGAGCAGTACTTC

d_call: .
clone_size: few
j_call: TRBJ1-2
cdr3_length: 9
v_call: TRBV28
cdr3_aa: CASGGGYTF
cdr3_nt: TGTGCCAGCGGAGGGGGCTACACCTTC

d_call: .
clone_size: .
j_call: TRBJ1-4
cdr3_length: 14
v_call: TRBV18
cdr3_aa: CASSHQGGDEKLFF
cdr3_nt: TGTGCCAGCTCACACCAGGGTGGGGATGAAAAACTGTTTTTT

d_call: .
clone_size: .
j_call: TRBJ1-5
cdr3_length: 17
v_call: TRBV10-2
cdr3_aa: CASSESGLKRSYQPQHF
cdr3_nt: TGCGCCAGCAGTGAGTCGGGGTTGAAGAGGAGTTATCAGCCCCAGCATTTT

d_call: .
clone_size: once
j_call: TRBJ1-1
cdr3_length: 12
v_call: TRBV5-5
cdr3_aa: CASSFVNTEAFF
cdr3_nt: TGTGCCAGCAGCTTTGTGAACACTGAAGCTTTCTTT